Shown below are 27 T cell receptor beta chains from a single sample sequenced in a study of T cells in Graves' hyperthyroidism and ophthalmopathy. Amplified regions were TCR beta CDR3 sequences from RNA transcripts. Primed by the HTBI set, a first-round RT-PCR was run on the TCR CDR3. MiXCR, applied by TCRdb to the multiplex PCR reads, yields one record per CDR3 protein. The table has about 480,000 distinct CDR3 sequences, around an eighth seen once. Sequencing was carried out using blood. Receptors originate from a woman younger than 35 with Graves' hyperthyroidism.

The sample holds a few counts of this clonotype. The chain employs TRBV7-8 and TRBJ1-4, with a weak D call TRBD1 (5 bases). CDR3 length: 15 residues. Germline assignment: CDR1 SGHVS and CDR2 FQNEAQ. V was trimmed by 5 bases and J by 7 bases, leaving 17 bases between them. The DNA for the CDR3 is TGTGCCAGCAGCCGGGTTCTGGTGGGGCGTGAAAAACTGTTTTTT. Translating it yields CASSRVLVGREKLFF.

This clonotype was detected ten times or more. The J gene is TRBJ2-2, the V gene TRBV6-6; no firm D call. This CDR3 spans 15 amino acids. CDR1 MNHNY and CDR2 SVGAGI come from the germline V gene (reference sequence). Trimming shortened V by 0 bases and J by 0 bases, and 5 bases separated the two germline ends. The CDR3 sequence: CASSYSVANTGELFF. The CDR3 DNA follows: TGTGCCAGCAGTTACTCGGTAGCGAACACCGGGGAGCTGTTTTTT.

This clonotype has a count of ten or more. The V gene is TRBV11-3, the J gene TRBJ2-1; 11 bases align to TRBD2. The V segment lost 5 bases and the J segment 6 bases; nucleotides outside the gene matches: 6. The CDR3 is 15 amino acids. In germline, CDR1 is SGHNT, CDR2 YENEEA. The CDR3 here is CASSRGTSGINEQFF. The CDR3 region has the DNA TGTGCCAGCAGCCGAGGGACTAGCGGTATCAATGAGCAGTTCTTC. Filled out from reference TRBV11-3 and TRBJ2-1, the complete variable domain reads EAGVVQSPRYKIIEKKQPVAFWCNPISGHNTLYWYLQNLGQGPELLIRYENEEAVDDSQLPKDRFSAERLKGVDSTLKIQPAELGDSAVYLCASSRGTSGINEQFFGPGTRLTVL.

A word on this clonotype: This sequence may be a read error, since a much larger clone differs from it by one base. CDR3 bases: TGTGCCAGCAGCTTTCCAGGGGGCCCCTACAATGAGCAGTTCTTC. Amino acids: CASSFPGGPYNEQFF. The V call is TRBV11-1, the J call TRBJ2-1; TRBD1 agrees at 8 bases. The CDR3 is made up of 15 amino acids. Germline CDR1 and CDR2: SGHAT and FQDESV (reference sequence). The trim removed 3 bases at V and 2 bases at J, leaving 3 bases unmatched.

This sequence joins TRBV9 and TRBJ1-1; D gene uncertain. The V end was cut by 3 bases, the J end by 3 bases, with 18 bases between. The CDR3 is made up of 16 amino acids. Germline V gene sequence: CDR1 SGDLS, CDR2 YYNGEE. In nucleotides, the CDR3 is TGTGCCAGCAGCGAGAGCCCGTCTCGGAGGGACACTGAAGCTTTCTTT. Encoded protein: CASSESPSRRDTEAFF.

This clonotype has ten or more counts. The chain employs TRBV4-1 and TRBJ1-2; D remains unclear. Germline V gene lookup returns CDR1 MGHRA and CDR2 YSYEKL. There are 14 residues in the CDR3. V was cut by 3 bases and J by 8 bases, with 16 bases left in between. The CDR3 region is CASSHPGRGGGYTF. CDR3 in DNA: TGCGCCAGCAGCCACCCTGGGAGAGGCGGCGGCTACACCTTC.

This clonotype was counted a few times. The V and J genes are TRBV14 and TRBJ2-6; D remains ambiguous. This CDR3 has 13 residues. Germline lookup yields CDR1 SGHDN and CDR2 FVKESK. Trimming shortened V by 4 bases and J by 3 bases, and 4 bases separated the two germline ends. The CDR3 loop reads CASSRRGANVLTF. The CDR3 DNA reads TGTGCCAGCAGCCGTCGTGGGGCCAACGTCCTGACTTTC. Full variable domain (missing parts from reference TRBV14 and TRBJ2-6): EAGVTQFPSHSVIEKGQTVTLRCDPISGHDNLYWYRRVMGKEIKFLLHFVKESKQDESGMPNNRFLAERTGGTYSTLKVQPAELEDSGVYFCASSRRGANVLTFGAGSRLTVL.

This clonotype has more than one count but fewer than ten. The genes are TRBV19 and TRBJ2-7; possible D gene TRBD1, 6 bases. Per germline, CDR1 LNHDA and CDR2 SQIVND (reference sequence). V was trimmed by 11 bases and J by 6 bases, leaving 23 bases between them. This CDR3 comprises 14 residues. CDR3 region: CAAARDIEESEQYF. The CDR3 nucleotides are TGTGCCGCTGCCAGGGACATAGAAGAAAGCGAGCAGTACTTC.

This clonotype has more than one count but fewer than ten. The V and J genes are TRBV19 and TRBJ1-5, with a weak D call TRBD1 (6 bases). The germline V gene encodes CDR1 LNHDA and CDR2 SQIVND (reference sequence). V was shortened by 4 bases and J by 6 bases, with 13 bases between the two germline ends. The CDR3 is 14 amino acids. CDR3 bases: TGTGCCAGTAGTAACGGGGAGGGGGGTCAGCCCCAGCATTTT. This gives the protein CASSNGEGGQPQHF.

This clonotype was detected only a few times. V gene TRBV24-1 combines with J gene TRBJ2-3; possibly TRBD2 for D (6 bases). This CDR3 spans 14 amino acids. Between the trimmed V and J ends, which lost 7 bases and 2 bases, there was a span of 12 bases. Per germline, CDR1 KGHDR and CDR2 SFDVKD. The DNA of the CDR3 is TGTGCCACCAGCGGGACTTTGAACACAGATACGCAGTATTTT. Amino acids: CATSGTLNTDTQYF.

About this clonotype itself: A much larger clone lies one base from this, so it may be a read error. The V call is TRBV29-1, the J call TRBJ2-1, with D possibly TRBD1 on 5 matching bases. The CDR3 loop spans 10 amino acids. Germline CDR1 is SQVTM and CDR2 is ANQGSEA. DNA for the CDR3: TGCAGCGTTGGACAGAATGAGCAGTCCTTC. It yields the protein CSVGQNEQSF.

This clonotype was seen a handful of times. The chain is built from TRBV18 and TRBJ1-1; D uncertain. Between the trimmed V and J ends, which lost 0 bases and 1 base, there was a span of 9 bases. CDR3 length: 15 residues. The germline gives CDR1 KGHSH, CDR2 LQKENI. The CDR3 is CASSPPRRGNTEAFF. In nucleotides, the CDR3 is TGTGCCAGCTCACCACCGAGACGGGGGAACACTGAAGCTTTCTTT.

The rearrangement uses TRBV10-3 and TRBJ2-4; D is unresolved. Germline CDR1 is ENHRY and CDR2 is SYGVKD. CDR3 size: 13 residues. Trimming left V 6 bases short and J 8 bases short, with 14 bases between. The CDR3 protein is CAISPTSADIQYF. As DNA, the CDR3 is TGTGCCATCAGCCCAACTTCGGCGGACATTCAGTACTTC.

This clonotype appeared many times. The V gene is TRBV6-1, the J gene TRBJ1-1; tentative D call: TRBD1 (5 bases). Deletions cut 5 bases from V and 6 bases from J, with 16 bases between. The CDR3 sequence is 14 residues long. Per germline, CDR1 MNHNS and CDR2 SASEGT. CDR3 amino acids: CASSSAGARAEAFF. DNA for the CDR3: TGTGCCAGCAGTTCCGCTGGGGCCAGGGCTGAAGCTTTCTTT.

The V and J genes are TRBV30 and TRBJ2-1; 8 bases match TRBD1. The trim removed 1 base at V and 6 bases at J, leaving 5 bases unmatched. CDR3 length: 14 residues. CDR1 is GTSNPN and CDR2 is SVGIG in the germline V gene (reference sequence). CDR3 nucleotides: TGTGCCTGGAGTGGGGGCAGGGGGCGCAATGAGCAGTTCTTC. This encodes CAWSGGRGRNEQFF. The full variable domain, in which reference TRBV30 and TRBJ2-1 provide the parts outside the CDR3, is SQTIHQWPATLVQPVGSPLSLECTVEGTSNPNLYWYRQAAGRGLQLLFYSVGIGQISSEVPQNLSASRPQDRQFILSSKKLLLSDSGFYLCAWSGGRGRNEQFFGPGTRLTVL.

There are many counts of this clonotype. Here the CDR3 DNA reads TGTGCCAGCAGCGCCTTGAATTCACCCCTCCACTTT. It translates to CASSALNSPLHF. The chain employs TRBV9 and TRBJ1-6; D gene uncertain. The V end was cut by 3 bases, the J end by 7 bases, with 5 bases between. The CDR3 sequence is 12 residues long. Looked up from germline, CDR1 is SGDLS and CDR2 is YYNGEE.

Ten or more counts support this clonotype. The rearrangement links TRBV2 to TRBJ2-1; maybe TRBD2 (6 bases). The ends were cut back, 4 bases at V and 0 bases at J, with 10 bases in the middle. Germline loops: CDR1 SNHLY, CDR2 FYNNEI. The CDR3 contains 15 residues. CDR3 in DNA: TGTGCCAGCAGTGGGGGACTCCACTCCTACAATGAGCAGTTCTTC. It yields the protein CASSGGLHSYNEQFF.

This clonotype was detected many times. The chain recombines TRBV7-2 with TRBJ1-6, with D uncertain. The CDR3 spans 14 residues. Between the trimmed V and J ends, which lost 4 bases and 7 bases, there was a span of 11 bases. Germline CDR1 reads SGHTA; CDR2 reads FQGNSA. The CDR3 DNA sequence: TGTGCCAGCAGCTCTACTTGGTACAATTCACCCCTCCACTTT. Translation gives CASSSTWYNSPLHF. Variable domain in full (rest from reference TRBV7-2 and TRBJ1-6): GAGVSQSPSNKVTEKGKDVELRCDPISGHTALYWYRQSLGQGLEFLIYFQGNSAPDKSGLPSDRFSAERTGGSVSTLTIQRTQQEDSAVYLCASSSTWYNSPLHFGNGTRLTVT.

This clonotype was counted ten times or more. V is TRBV6-6 and J is TRBJ1-4; a weak D match, TRBD1 (6 bases). With 1 base removed from V and 6 bases from J, the gap between germline ends came to 15 bases. The CDR3 extends over 16 amino acids. Germline CDR1 is MNHNY and CDR2 is SVGAGI (reference sequence). CDR3 loop: CASSYWETDRHEKLFF. As DNA, the CDR3 is TGTGCCAGCAGTTACTGGGAAACGGACAGACATGAAAAACTGTTTTTT.

This clonotype was seen many times. V and J are TRBV27 and TRBJ1-2, with TRBD1 identical over 8 bases. CDR3 size: 15 residues. The V segment lost 5 bases and the J segment 4 bases; nucleotides outside the gene matches: 9. CDR1 is MNHEY and CDR2 is SMNVEV in the germline V gene (reference sequence). The CDR3 reads CASSPRTGMIYGYTF. CDR3 in DNA: TGTGCCAGCAGTCCCCGGACAGGGATGATCTATGGCTACACCTTC.

The sample holds a few counts of this clonotype. V and J are TRBV6-1 and TRBJ1-5; no clear D gene. Germline V gene sequence: CDR1 MNHNS, CDR2 SASEGT. V was clipped by 7 bases and J by 0 bases, with 13 bases between them. The CDR3 is 15 residues long. In nucleotides, the CDR3 is TGTGCCAGCACCCCCGGCAGCGGTAGCAATCAGCCCCAGCATTTT. Its translation is CASTPGSGSNQPQHF.

There are many counts of this clonotype. This chain joins TRBV12-5 and TRBJ2-5; 8 nucleotides line up with TRBD1. CDR1 is LGHNT, CDR2 FRNRAP, per germline. The CDR3 runs 18 residues. J was trimmed by 5 bases and V by 6 bases; bases with no gene match: 20. This CDR3 reads CASGSGTKDREVWETQYF. The DNA of the CDR3 is TGTGCTAGTGGCAGCGGAACTAAGGACAGGGAAGTGTGGGAGACCCAGTACTTC.

This clonotype came up many times. This chain links TRBV5-1 with TRBJ2-1; 11 bases line up with TRBD2. The CDR3 runs to 19 residues. Germline CDR1 is SGHRS and CDR2 is YFSETQ. With 4 bases clipped from V and 4 bases from J, the junction kept 16 bases outside the gene matches. CDR3 sequence (DNA): TGCGCCAGCAGCCCGGGACTAGCGGACATCCCTACTTGGTACAATGAGCAGTTCTTC. Its protein is CASSPGLADIPTWYNEQFF.

This clonotype was seen many times. The genes are TRBV12-3 or TRBV12-4 and TRBJ2-7; TRBD2 is a possible D gene (7 bases). Trimming pared 7 bases from V and 3 bases from J, leaving 16 bases between. This CDR3 comprises 14 residues. In DNA, the CDR3 is TGTGCCAGCAATTTCGGGGGGCGCTACTACGAGCAGTACTTC. Protein: CASNFGGRYYEQYF.

V gene TRBV14 combines with J gene TRBJ2-1; unclear D gene. Germline V gene lookup returns CDR1 SGHDN and CDR2 FVKESK. Trimming took off 6 bases at V and 8 bases at J, with 17 bases between the two ends. The CDR3 spans 14 residues. CDR3 DNA sequence: TGTGCCAGCAGTCTAAACTGGACGCCCGATGAGCAGTTCTTC. It translates to CASSLNWTPDEQFF.

Note on this clonotype: This may be a read error: a much more frequent sequence differs by one nucleotide. This rearrangement joins TRBV6-1 to TRBJ2-3; 10 nucleotides agree with TRBD1. V was clipped by 10 bases and J by 7 bases; unmatched bases: 11. The CDR3 has 14 residues. Germline V CDR1 and CDR2: MNHNS, SASEGT. In DNA, the CDR3 is TGTGCCACCCGACAGGGGGCTGTCTCGCATACGCAGTATTTT. It encodes CATRQGAVSHTQYF.

The V gene is TRBV19, the J gene TRBJ2-7; TRBD2 agrees at 7 bases. Germline lookup yields CDR1 LNHDA and CDR2 SQIVND (reference sequence). CDR3 size: 12 residues. With V trimmed by 5 bases and J by 6 bases, 4 bases remained unmatched. This CDR3 is CASSATSAEQYF. CDR3 nucleotide sequence: TGTGCCAGTAGTGCAACTAGCGCCGAGCAGTACTTC.